This TCR beta chain was profiled in a study of T cells in Graves' hyperthyroidism and ophthalmopathy (dated by TCRdb to between 2018 and 2021). Regarding the complete study: TCR V-J signatures able to tell the groups apart were searched for in a discovery cohort of 90 to 100 patients, of whom more than 40 had Graves' ophthalmopathy and roughly 59 had stable Graves' hyperthyroidism. Whether ophthalmopathy could be predicted prospectively was tested in an independent validation cohort made up of under 20 hyperthyroidism patients plus 17 patients who later progressed to ophthalmopathy. The roughly 90 discovery patients were divided at random into training and test sets in a 7:3 ratio. In addition, the study compared T-cell repertoires in thyroid tissue and in blood from six Graves' hyperthyroidism patients. After sampling, hyperthyroidism patients received methimazole starting at 30 mg daily, and ophthalmopathy patients received high-dose intravenous methylprednisolone. The paper reports TCR Vbeta CDR3 sequencing of 140 or so peripheral blood samples: around 45 ophthalmopathy, 70 to 85 hyperthyroidism and approximately 17 progressor patients.

The study excluded patients with uncontrolled infections, other autoimmune diseases, pregnancy or lactation. Diagnoses relied on clinical symptoms, serum thyroxine and TRAb, thyroid ultrasound and orbital computed tomography. Trizol reagent was used to extract total RNA, and RNA quality was then checked on an Agilent 2100 Bioanalyzer. Points the paper makes about the study in general: In validation, the model predicted progression to ophthalmopathy with roughly 66% sensitivity and over 72% specificity, a median of approximately 6.7 months before onset. Most expanded thyroid clonotypes (frequency above 0.001) were also found in blood, which suggests that blood repertoires may mirror thyroid immune responses. A 13 V-J signature model separated ophthalmopathy from stable hyperthyroidism, with around 90% sensitivity and about 81% specificity in cross-validation and 80%/75% in testing. No statistical method was used to fix the sample size in advance, and group allocation was not hidden from the investigators.

Worth noting for this clonotype: Its antigen is not yet known. No per-base quality is available; no much larger clone lies one base away.

The TCR beta CDR3 regions were amplified from the RNA transcripts. The TCR CDR3 was subjected to a first round of RT-PCR using the HTBI primer set and the Qiagen OneStep RT-PCR kit. Libraries were constructed in a second round of multiplex PCR, after which size selection and purification were performed. Libraries were sequenced paired-end with 100 bp reads on an Illumina HiSeq2000. The paper's processing steps were these. SOAPnuke was used to process the raw data, with reads discarded if the reads contained adapters or uncalled bases, had a mean Phred below 15, or lacked an exact constant-primer or identifier match. COPE v1.2.5 was used to merge high-quality paired reads, and clonotypes were defined as unique nucleotide sequences. MiTCR v1.1 was used to align the clonotypes against IMGT TRBV, TRBD and TRBJ reference segments. Only V-J combinations with frequency above 0.0001, covering about 99% of repertoires, were analysed. The TCS score was defined as F50 (clonal expansion) divided by E x V (chaos), with BLOSUM62-based TCRdist calculated between CDR3 peptides within each V-J. Welch's t-statistics and random forest reduced roughly 500 V-J features to some 14, which were used in a naive Bayes classifier (R e1071). The similarity between thyroid and blood repertoires was quantified using the Morisita-Horn index. TCRdb's own reprocessing of the public reads used fastp at Q25 and MiXCR and kept productive beta chains. One record per CDR3 amino acid sequence lists the most common genes and DNA. The V and J calls, along with clone size, are taken from TCRdb and not from the paper's own processing. Within this sample are 450,000 to 700,000 distinct CDR3 sequences, with around 42% of them counted one time only. The ten top clones hold around 20% of the sample.

For this chain, trimming is 3 bases at the V end and 3 bases at the J end, and the number of junction bases without a gene match is 8. From cysteine to phenylalanine, the CDR3 is 17 amino acids long. Only the CDR3 DNA stays, 51 bases, in frame from base 1. From a lookup of the germline V gene (reference sequence), CDR1 and CDR2 are LNHNV and YYDKDF. This receptor was obtained from an adult woman with Graves' disease, either hyperthyroidism or ophthalmopathy (not recorded which). The V and J genes are TRBV15 and TRBJ2-5, and 12 bases in between align with TRBD1. Sequences were obtained from peripheral blood or thyroid tissue (not recorded which). The nucleotide sequence reads TGTGCCACCAGCAGTGATCCGGGGACAGGGGGCGAAGAGACCCAGTACTTC. It translates to CATSSDPGTGGEETQYF.